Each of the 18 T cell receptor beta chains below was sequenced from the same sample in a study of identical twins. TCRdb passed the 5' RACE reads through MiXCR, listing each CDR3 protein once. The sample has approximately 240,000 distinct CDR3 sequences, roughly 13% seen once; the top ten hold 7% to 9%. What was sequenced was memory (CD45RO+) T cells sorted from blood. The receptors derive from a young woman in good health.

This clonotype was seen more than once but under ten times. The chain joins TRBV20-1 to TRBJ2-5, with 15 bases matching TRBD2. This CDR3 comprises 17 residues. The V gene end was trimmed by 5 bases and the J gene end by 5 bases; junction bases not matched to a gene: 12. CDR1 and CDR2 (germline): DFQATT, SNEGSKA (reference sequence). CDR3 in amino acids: CSAPGLAGGSFVETQYF. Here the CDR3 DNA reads TGCAGTGCTCCCGGACTAGCGGGGGGGTCCTTTGTGGAGACCCAGTACTTC.

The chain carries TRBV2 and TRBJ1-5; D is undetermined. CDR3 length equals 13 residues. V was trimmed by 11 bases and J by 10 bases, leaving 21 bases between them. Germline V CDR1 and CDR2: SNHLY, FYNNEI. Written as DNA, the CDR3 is TGTGCCGCGGGGAGGAGCCTCTGGGGACCCCAGCATTTT. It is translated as CAAGRSLWGPQHF.

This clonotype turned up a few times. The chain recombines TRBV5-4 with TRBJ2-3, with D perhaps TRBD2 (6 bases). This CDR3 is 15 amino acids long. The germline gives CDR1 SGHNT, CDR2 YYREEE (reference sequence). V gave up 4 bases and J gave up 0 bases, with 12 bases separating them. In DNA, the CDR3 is TGTGCCAGCAGCCCCGCCGGGACTAGCACAGATACGCAGTATTTT. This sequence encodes CASSPAGTSTDTQYF.

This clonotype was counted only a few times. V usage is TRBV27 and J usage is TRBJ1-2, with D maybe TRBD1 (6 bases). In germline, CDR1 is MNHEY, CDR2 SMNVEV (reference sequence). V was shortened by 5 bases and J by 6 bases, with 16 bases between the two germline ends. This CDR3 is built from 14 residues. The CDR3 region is CASSGGRGVNGYTF. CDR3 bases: TGTGCCAGCAGTGGGGGAAGGGGGGTTAATGGCTACACCTTC.

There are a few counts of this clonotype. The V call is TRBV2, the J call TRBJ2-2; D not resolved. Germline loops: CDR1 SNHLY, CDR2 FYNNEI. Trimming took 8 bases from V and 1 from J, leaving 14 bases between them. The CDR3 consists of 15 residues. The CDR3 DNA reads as TGTGCCAGCGTTTTGGGGATACTGAACACCGGGGAGCTGTTTTTT. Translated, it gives CASVLGILNTGELFF.

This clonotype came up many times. For the CDR3, the DNA is TGCGCCAGCAGCTTGGCCGAATCGGGGCCTAACTATGGCTACACCTTC. Its translation: CASSLAESGPNYGYTF. This chain connects TRBV5-1 to TRBJ1-2, with D perhaps matching TRBD1 (5 bases). Germline CDR1 reads SGHRS; CDR2 reads YFSETQ. V was clipped by 0 bases and J by 0 bases, with 12 bases between them. The CDR3 has 16 residues. The full variable domain, its missing parts supplied by reference TRBV5-1 and TRBJ1-2, is KAGVTQTPRYLIKTRGQQVTLSCSPISGHRSVSWYQQTPGQGLQFLFEYFSETQRNKGNFPGRFSGRQFSNSRSEMNVSTLELGDSALYLCASSLAESGPNYGYTFGSGTRLTVV.

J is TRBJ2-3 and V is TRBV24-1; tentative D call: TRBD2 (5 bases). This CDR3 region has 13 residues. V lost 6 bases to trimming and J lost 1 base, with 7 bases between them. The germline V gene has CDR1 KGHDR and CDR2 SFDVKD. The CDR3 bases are TGTGCCACCAGTAAAGCGGGCACAGATACGCAGTATTTT. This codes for CATSKAGTDTQYF.

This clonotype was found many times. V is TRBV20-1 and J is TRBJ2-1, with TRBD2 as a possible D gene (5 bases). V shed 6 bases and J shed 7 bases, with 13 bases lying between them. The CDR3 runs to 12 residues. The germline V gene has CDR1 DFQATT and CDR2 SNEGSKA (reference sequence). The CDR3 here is CSAIRGRNEQFF. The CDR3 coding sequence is TGCAGTGCCATACGGGGTCGGAATGAGCAGTTCTTC.

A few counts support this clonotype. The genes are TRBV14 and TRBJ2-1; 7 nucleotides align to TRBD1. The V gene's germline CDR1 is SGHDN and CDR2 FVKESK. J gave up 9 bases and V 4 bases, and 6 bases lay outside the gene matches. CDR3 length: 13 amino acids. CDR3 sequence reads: CASSLSRGLEQFF. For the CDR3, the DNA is TGTGCCAGCAGCCTCTCGAGGGGGCTTGAGCAGTTCTTC.

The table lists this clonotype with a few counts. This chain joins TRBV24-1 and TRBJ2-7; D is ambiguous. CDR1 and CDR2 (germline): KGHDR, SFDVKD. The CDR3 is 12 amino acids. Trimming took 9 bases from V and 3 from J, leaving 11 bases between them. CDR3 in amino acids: CATEFPFYEQYF. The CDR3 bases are TGTGCCACCGAATTCCCGTTCTACGAGCAGTACTTC.

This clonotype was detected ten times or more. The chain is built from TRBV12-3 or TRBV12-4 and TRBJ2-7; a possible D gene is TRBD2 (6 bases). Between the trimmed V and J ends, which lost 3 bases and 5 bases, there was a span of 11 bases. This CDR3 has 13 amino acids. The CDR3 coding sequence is TGTGCCAGCAGTTTGGAGGGCAACCACGAGCAGTACTTC. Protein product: CASSLEGNHEQYF.

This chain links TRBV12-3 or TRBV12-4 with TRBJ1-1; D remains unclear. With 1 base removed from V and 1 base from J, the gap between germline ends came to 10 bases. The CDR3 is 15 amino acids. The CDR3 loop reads CASSLGLGQNTEAFF. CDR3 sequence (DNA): TGTGCCAGCAGTTTAGGTTTGGGCCAGAACACTGAAGCTTTCTTT.

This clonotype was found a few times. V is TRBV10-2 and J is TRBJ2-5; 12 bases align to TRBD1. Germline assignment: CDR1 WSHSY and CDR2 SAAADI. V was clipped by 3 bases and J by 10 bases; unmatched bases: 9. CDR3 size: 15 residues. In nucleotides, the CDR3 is TGCGCCAGCAGTGACCCCGGGACAGGGGGCGAGGGCCAGTACTTC. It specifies CASSDPGTGGEGQYF.

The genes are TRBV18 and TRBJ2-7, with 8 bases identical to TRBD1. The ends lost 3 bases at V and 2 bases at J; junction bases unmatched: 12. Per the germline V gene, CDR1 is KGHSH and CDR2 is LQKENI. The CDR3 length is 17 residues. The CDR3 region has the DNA TGTGCCAGCTCACCGTACAAAGGACAGGGTGGGACCTACGAGCAGTACTTC. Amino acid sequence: CASSPYKGQGGTYEQYF.

The CDR3: CASSAGTSGRADTQYF. In nucleotides, the CDR3 is TGTGCCAGCAGCGCCGGGACTAGCGGGAGGGCGGATACGCAGTATTTT. This chain uses TRBV5-6 with TRBJ2-3; 16 bases map to TRBD2. This CDR3 spans 16 amino acids. Germline trimming cut 4 bases from V and 6 bases from J; bases unmatched to any gene: 5. Germline V gene lookup returns CDR1 SGHDT and CDR2 YYEEEE.

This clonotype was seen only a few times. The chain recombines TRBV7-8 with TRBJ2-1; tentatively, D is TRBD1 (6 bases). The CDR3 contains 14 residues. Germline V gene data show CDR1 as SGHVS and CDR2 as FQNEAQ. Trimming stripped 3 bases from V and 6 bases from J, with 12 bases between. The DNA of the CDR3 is TGTGCCAGCAGCTTCCAGACAGGTCTCAATGAGCAGTTCTTC. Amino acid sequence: CASSFQTGLNEQFF.

This CDR3 reads CASMDPGGAHNEKLFF. CDR3 DNA: TGCGCCAGCATGGACCCCGGGGGAGCCCATAATGAAAAACTGTTTTTT. This chain connects TRBV10-2 to TRBJ1-4; D perhaps matches TRBD1 (5 bases). Germline V gene data show CDR1 as WSHSY and CDR2 as SAAADI. The CDR3 covers 16 residues. V lost 7 bases, J lost 4 bases, and 19 bases lay in between.

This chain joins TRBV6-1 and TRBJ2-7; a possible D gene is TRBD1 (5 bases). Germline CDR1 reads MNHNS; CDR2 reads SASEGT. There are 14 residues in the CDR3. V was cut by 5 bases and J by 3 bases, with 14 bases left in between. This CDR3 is CASSRGKQGYEQYF. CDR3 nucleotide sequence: TGTGCCAGCAGTCGCGGAAAGCAGGGCTACGAGCAGTACTTC.